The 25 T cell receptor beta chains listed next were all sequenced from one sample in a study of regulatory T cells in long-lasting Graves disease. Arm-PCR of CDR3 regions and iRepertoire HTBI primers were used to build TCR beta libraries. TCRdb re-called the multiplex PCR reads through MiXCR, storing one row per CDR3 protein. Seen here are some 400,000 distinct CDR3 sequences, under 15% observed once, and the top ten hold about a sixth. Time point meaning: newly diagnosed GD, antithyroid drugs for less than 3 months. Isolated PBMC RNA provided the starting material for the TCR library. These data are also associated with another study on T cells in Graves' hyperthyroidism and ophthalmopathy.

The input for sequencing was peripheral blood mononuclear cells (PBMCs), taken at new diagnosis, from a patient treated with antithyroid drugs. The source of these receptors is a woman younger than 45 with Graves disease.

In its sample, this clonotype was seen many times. The CDR3 loop reads CASSLSPGDSNQPQHF. CDR3 DNA sequence: TGTGCCAGCTCACTTTCACCAGGCGATAGCAATCAGCCCCAGCATTTT. This sequence joins TRBV18 and TRBJ1-5; D is unresolved. This CDR3 is built from 16 residues. The germline V gene encodes CDR1 KGHSH and CDR2 LQKENI. Deletions cut 4 bases from V and 0 bases from J, with 13 bases between.

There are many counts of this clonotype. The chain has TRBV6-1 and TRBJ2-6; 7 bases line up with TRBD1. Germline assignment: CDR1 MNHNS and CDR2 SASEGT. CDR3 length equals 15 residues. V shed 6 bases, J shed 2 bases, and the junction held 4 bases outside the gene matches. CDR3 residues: CASSPQGAGANVLTF. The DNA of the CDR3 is TGTGCCAGCAGCCCTCAGGGGGCTGGGGCCAACGTCCTGACTTTC.

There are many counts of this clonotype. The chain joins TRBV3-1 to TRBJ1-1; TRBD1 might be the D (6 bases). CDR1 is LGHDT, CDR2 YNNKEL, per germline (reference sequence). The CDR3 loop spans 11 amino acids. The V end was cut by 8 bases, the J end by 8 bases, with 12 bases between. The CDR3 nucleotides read TGTGCCAGCGTCAGGGGCCCGGAAGCTTTCTTT. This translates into CASVRGPEAFF. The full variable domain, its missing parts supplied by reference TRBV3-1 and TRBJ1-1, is DTAVSQTPKYLVTQMGNDKSIKCEQNLGHDTMYWYKQDSKKFLKIMFSYNNKELIINETVPNRFSPKSPDKAHLNLHINSLELGDSAVYFCASVRGPEAFFGQGTRLTVV.

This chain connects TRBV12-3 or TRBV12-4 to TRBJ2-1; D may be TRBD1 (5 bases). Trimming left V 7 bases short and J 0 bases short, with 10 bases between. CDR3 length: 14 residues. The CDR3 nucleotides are TGTGCCAGCACCGAAGGGGCCTCCTACAATGAGCAGTTCTTC. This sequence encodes CASTEGASYNEQFF.

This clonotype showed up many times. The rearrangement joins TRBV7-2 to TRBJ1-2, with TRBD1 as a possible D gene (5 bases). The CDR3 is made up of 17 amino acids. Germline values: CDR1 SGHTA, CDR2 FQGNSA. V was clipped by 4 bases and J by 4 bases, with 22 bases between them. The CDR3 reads CASSSSLGVSYFYGYTF. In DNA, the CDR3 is TGTGCCAGCAGCTCCTCTTTAGGGGTTTCCTACTTCTATGGCTACACCTTC.

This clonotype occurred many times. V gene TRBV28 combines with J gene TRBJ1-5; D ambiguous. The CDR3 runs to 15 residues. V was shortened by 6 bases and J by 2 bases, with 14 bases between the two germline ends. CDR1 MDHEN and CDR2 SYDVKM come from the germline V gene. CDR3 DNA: TGTGCCAGCAGCCCCCACACAGAGCGCAATCAGCCCCAGCATTTT. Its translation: CASSPHTERNQPQHF.

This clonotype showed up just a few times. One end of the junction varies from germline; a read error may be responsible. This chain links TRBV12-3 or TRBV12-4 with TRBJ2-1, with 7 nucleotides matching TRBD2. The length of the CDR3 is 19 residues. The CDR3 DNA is TGTGCCAGCAGTTTCGGTGAGCGTCGGCGGGGGAGCTCCTACGATGAGCAGTTCTTC. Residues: CASSFGERRRGSSYDEQFF.

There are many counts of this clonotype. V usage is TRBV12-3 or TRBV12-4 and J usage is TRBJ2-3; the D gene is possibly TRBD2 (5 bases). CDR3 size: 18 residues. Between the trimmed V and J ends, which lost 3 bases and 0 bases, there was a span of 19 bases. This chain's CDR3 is CASSFSSLGGRSTDTQYF. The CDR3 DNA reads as TGTGCCAGCAGTTTTAGCTCCCTTGGCGGGCGGAGCACAGATACGCAGTATTTT.

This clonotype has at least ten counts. The CDR3 protein is CSVNQGPNQPQHF. The CDR3 DNA is TGCAGCGTCAACCAGGGGCCCAATCAGCCCCAGCATTTT. This chain joins TRBV29-1 and TRBJ1-5; D may be TRBD1 (6 bases). The V and J ends lost 6 bases and 3 bases respectively, with 12 bases between them. CDR1 is SQVTM, CDR2 ANQGSEA, per germline. The CDR3 has 13 amino acids. Full variable domain (rest looked up from reference TRBV29-1 and TRBJ1-5): SAVISQKPSRDICQRGTSLTIQCQVDSQVTMMFWYRQQPGQSLTLIATANQGSEATYESGFVIDKFPISRPNLTFSTLTVSNMSPEDSSIYLCSVNQGPNQPQHFGDGTRLSIL.

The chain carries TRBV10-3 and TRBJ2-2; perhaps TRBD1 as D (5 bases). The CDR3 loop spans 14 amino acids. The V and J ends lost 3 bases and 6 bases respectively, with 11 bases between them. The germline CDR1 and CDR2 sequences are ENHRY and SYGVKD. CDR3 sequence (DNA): TGTGCCATCAGTGACAGGGTGGGTGCCGGGGAGCTGTTTTTT. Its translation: CAISDRVGAGELFF.

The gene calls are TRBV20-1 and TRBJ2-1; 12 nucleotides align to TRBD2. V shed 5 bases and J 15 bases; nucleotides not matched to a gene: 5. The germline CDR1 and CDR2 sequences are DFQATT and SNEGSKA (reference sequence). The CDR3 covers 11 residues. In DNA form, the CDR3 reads TGCAGTGCTCAGACTAGCGGGAGTCTGTTCTTC. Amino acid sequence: CSAQTSGSLFF.

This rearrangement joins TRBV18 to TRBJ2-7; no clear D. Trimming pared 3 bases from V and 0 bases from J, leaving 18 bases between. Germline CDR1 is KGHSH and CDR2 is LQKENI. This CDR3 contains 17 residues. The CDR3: CASSPARLGASSYEQYF. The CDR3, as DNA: TGTGCCAGCTCACCGGCCAGGCTGGGCGCCAGCTCCTACGAGCAGTACTTC.

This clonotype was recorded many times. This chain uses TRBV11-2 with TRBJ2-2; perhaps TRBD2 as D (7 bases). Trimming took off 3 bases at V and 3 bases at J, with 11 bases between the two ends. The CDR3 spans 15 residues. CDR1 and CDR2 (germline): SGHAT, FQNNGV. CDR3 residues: CASSLRRGHTGELFF. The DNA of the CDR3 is TGTGCCAGCAGCTTGCGGCGGGGGCACACCGGGGAGCTGTTTTTT. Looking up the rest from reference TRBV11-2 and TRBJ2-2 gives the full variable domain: EAGVAQSPRYKIIEKRQSVAFWCNPISGHATLYWYQQILGQGPKLLIQFQNNGVVDDSQLPKDRFSAERLKGVDSTLKIQPAKLEDSAVYLCASSLRRGHTGELFFGEGSRLTVL.

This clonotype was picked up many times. CDR3 in DNA: TGTGCCAGCAGCCCGAGGGTACCCTACAATGAGCAGTTCTTC. As protein: CASSPRVPYNEQFF. V usage is TRBV7-2 and J usage is TRBJ2-1; perhaps TRBD2 as D (5 bases). Trimming stripped 5 bases from V and 2 bases from J, with 10 bases between. CDR3 length: 14 residues. Germline V gives CDR1 SGHTA, CDR2 FQGNSA.

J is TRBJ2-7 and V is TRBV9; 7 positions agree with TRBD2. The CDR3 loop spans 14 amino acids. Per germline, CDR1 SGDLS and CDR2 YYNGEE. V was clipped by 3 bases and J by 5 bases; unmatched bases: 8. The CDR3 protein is CASSEAGASHEQYF. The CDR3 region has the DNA TGTGCCAGCAGCGAGGCGGGAGCTTCTCACGAGCAGTACTTC.

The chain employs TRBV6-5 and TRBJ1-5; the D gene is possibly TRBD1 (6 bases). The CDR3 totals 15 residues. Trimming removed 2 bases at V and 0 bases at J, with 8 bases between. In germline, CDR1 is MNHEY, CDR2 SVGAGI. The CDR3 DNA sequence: TGTGCCAGCAGTTACGACAGGCATAGCAATCAGCCCCAGCATTTT. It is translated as CASSYDRHSNQPQHF.

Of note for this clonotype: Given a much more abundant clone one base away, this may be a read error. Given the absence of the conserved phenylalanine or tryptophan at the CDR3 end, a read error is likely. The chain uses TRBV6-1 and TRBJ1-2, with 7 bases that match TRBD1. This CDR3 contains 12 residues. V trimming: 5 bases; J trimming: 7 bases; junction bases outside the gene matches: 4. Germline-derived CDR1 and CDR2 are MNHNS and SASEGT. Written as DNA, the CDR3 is TGTGCCAGCAGTACAGGGGAGGTTGGCTACACCCTC. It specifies CASSTGEVGYTL.

As DNA, the CDR3 is TGCAGCACCGGGGGGGCAGGGGAGTTCGGCACTGAAGCTTTCTTT. This sequence encodes CSTGGAGEFGTEAFF. The chain links TRBV29-1 to TRBJ1-1, with D tentatively TRBD1 (6 bases). V lost 8 bases and J 4 bases, leaving 23 bases between the germline ends. The CDR3 contains 15 residues. Germline CDR1 reads SQVTM; CDR2 reads ANQGSEA.

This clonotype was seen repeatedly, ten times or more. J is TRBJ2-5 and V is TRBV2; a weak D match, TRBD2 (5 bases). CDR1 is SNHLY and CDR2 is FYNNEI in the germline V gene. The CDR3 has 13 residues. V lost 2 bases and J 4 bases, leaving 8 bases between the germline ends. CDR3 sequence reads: CASSELGVETQYF. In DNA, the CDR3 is TGTGCCAGCAGTGAACTCGGGGTAGAGACCCAGTACTTC.

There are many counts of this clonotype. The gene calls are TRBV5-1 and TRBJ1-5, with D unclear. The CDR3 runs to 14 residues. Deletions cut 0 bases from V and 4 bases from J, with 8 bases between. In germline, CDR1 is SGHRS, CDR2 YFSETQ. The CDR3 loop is CASSLGDRNQPQHF. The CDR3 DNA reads TGCGCCAGCAGCTTGGGAGATCGTAATCAGCCCCAGCATTTT.

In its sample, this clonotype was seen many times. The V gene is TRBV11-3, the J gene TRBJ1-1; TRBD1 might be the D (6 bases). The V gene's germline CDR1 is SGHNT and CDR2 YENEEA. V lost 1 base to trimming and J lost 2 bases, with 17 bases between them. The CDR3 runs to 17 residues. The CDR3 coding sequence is TGTGCCAGCAGCTTAGGGCCGGGGAGGGGGAGCAACACTGAAGCTTTCTTT. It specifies CASSLGPGRGSNTEAFF.

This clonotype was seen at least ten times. The CDR3 spells CATSVTGGIEQFF. The DNA for the CDR3 is TGTGCCACCAGTGTGACAGGGGGGATTGAGCAGTTCTTC. The chain uses TRBV24-1 and TRBJ2-1, with 9 bases lining up with TRBD1. V shed 5 bases, J shed 9 bases, and the junction held 4 bases outside the gene matches. CDR3 length: 13 residues. Looked up from germline, CDR1 is KGHDR and CDR2 is SFDVKD.

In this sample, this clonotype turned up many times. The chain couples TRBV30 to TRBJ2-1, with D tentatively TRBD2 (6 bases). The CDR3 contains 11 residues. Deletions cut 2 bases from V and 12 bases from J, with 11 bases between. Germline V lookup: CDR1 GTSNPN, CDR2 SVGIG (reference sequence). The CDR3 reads CAWSTGDWQFF. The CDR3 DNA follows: TGTGCCTGGAGTACCGGGGACTGGCAGTTCTTC.

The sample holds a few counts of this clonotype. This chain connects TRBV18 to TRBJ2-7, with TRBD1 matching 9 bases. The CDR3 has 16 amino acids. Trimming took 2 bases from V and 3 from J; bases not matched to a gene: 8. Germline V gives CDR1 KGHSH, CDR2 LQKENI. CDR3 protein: CASSPIPGQGRYEQYF. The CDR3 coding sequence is TGTGCCAGCTCACCAATCCCGGGACAGGGACGCTACGAGCAGTACTTC.

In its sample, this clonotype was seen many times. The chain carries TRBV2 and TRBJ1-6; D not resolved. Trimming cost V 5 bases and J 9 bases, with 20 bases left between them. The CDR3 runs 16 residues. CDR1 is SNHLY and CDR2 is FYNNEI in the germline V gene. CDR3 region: CASSPDKPDNGSPLHF. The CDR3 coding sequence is TGTGCCAGCAGTCCTGACAAGCCTGATAACGGTTCACCCCTCCACTTT.